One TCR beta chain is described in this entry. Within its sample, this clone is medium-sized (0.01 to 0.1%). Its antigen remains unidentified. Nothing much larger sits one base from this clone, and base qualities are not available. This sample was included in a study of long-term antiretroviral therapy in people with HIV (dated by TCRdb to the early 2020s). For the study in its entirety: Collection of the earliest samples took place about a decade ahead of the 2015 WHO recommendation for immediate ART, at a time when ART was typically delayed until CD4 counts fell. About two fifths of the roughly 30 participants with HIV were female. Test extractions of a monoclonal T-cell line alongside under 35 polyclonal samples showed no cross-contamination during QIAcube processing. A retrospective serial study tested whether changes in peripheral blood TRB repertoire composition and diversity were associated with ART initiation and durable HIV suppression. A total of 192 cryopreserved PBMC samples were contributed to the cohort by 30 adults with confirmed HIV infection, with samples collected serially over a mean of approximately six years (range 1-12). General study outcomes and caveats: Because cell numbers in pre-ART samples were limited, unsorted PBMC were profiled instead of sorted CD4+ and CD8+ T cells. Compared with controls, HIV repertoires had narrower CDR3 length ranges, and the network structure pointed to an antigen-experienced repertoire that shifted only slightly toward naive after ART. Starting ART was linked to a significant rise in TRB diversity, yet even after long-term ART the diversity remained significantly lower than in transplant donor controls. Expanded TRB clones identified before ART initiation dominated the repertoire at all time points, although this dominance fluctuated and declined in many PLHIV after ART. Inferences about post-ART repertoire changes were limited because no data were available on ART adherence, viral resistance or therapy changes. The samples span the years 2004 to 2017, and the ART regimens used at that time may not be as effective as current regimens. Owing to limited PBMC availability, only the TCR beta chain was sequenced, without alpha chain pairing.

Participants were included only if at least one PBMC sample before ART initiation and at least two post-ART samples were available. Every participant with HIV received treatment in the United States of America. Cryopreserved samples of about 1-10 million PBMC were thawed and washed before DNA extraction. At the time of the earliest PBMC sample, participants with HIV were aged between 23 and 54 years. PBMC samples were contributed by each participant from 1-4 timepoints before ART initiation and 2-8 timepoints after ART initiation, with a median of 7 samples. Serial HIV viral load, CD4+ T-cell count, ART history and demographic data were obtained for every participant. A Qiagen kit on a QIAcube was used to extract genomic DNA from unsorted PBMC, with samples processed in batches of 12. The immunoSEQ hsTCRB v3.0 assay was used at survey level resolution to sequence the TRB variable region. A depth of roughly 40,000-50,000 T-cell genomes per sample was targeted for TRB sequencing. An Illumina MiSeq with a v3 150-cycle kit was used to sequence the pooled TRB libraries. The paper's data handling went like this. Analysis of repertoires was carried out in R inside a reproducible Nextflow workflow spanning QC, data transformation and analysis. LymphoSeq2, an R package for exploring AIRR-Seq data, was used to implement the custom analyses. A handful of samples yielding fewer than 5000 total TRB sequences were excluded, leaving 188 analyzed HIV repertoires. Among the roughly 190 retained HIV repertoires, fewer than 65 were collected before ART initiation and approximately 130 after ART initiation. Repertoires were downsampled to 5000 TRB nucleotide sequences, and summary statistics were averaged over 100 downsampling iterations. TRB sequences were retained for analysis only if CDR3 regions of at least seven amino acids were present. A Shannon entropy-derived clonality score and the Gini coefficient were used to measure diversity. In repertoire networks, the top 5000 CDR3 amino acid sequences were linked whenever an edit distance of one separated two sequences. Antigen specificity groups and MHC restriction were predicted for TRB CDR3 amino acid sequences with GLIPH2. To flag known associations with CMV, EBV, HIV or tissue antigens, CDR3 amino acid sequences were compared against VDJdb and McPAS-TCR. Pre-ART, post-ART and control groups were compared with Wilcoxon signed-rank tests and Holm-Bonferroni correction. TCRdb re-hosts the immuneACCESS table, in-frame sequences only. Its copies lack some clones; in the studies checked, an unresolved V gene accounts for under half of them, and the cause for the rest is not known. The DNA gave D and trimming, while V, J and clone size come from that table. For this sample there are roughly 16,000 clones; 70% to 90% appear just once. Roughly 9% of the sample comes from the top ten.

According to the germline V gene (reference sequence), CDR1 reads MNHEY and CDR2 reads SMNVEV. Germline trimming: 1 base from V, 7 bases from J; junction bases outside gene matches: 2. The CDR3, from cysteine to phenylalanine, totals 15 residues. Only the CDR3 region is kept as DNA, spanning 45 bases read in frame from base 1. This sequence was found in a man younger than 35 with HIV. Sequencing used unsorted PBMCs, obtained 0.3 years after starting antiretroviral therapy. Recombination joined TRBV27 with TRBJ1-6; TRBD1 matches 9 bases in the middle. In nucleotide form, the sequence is TGTGCCAGCAGTTTATTCGGGACAGGGAATTCACCCCTCCACTTT. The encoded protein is CASSLFGTGNSPLHF.